This TCR beta chain was recorded in a study of post-analysis software for immune sequencing data. cDNA libraries of TCR beta carried unique molecular identifiers. From the PCR reads, TCRdb called clonotypes with MiXCR, one entry per CDR3 protein. The table includes about 820,000 distinct CDR3 sequences, about 50% detected once. This TCR was recovered from a girl aged 10-17 years with multiple sclerosis. The sequencing sample was made of blood.

CDR3 in DNA: TGTGCCAGCAGTTACTCGATGATGCAGGGGTCAAACTATGGCTACACCTTC. Amino acids: CASSYSMMQGSNYGYTF. This chain joins TRBV6-6 and TRBJ1-2; D might be TRBD1 (6 bases). This CDR3 has 17 amino acids. With 0 bases removed from V and 2 bases from J, the gap between germline ends came to 16 bases. Germline CDR1 is MNHNY and CDR2 is SVGAGI (reference sequence).